The 20 T cell receptor beta chains below come from one sample, sequenced in a study of T cell repertoires in cytomegalovirus infection. Using its own MiXCR run on the reads, TCRdb lists one record per CDR3 protein. The sample holds some 230,000 distinct CDR3 sequences, about 23% seen once. The sample comprised CD8+ T cells from PBMCs. All receptors come from a human donor in good health (CMV status not recorded). Some clones in this sample may be carry-over from other donors' samples.

The V gene is TRBV5-6, the J gene TRBJ2-7; D unclear. V shed 1 base and J shed 3 bases, with 14 bases lying between them. Looked up from germline, CDR1 is SGHDT and CDR2 is YYEEEE. This CDR3 has 15 amino acids. CDR3 sequence (DNA): TGTGCCAGCAGCTTGATGAACGGCCCACTCTACGAGCAGTACTTC. Translating gives CASSLMNGPLYEQYF.

This clonotype was counted a few times. The V and J genes are TRBV28 and TRBJ1-6; no definite D call. Germline V CDR1 and CDR2: MDHEN, SYDVKM. This CDR3 contains 16 residues. Trimming shortened V by 7 bases and J by 3 bases, and 16 bases separated the two germline ends. The CDR3 region has the DNA TGTGCCAGCACCTCTTTATCTGTAATCTATAATTCACCCCTCCACTTT. Protein product: CASTSLSVIYNSPLHF.

This clonotype was observed a handful of times. The rearrangement links TRBV19 to TRBJ2-1; the match to TRBD1 covers 8 bases. Germline CDR1 and CDR2: LNHDA and SQIVND (reference sequence). The V and J ends lost 3 bases and 0 bases, in that order; junction bases with no gene match: 4. The CDR3 is made up of 16 amino acids. CDR3 sequence: CASSILTGGSYNEQFF. The CDR3 DNA sequence: TGTGCCAGTAGTATCCTAACAGGGGGCTCCTACAATGAGCAGTTCTTC.

The chain couples TRBV10-2 to TRBJ1-5; D is unresolved. V lost 4 bases to trimming and J lost 6 bases, with 10 bases between them. Germline lookup yields CDR1 WSHSY and CDR2 SAAADI. The CDR3 consists of 13 residues. For the CDR3, the DNA is TGCGCCAGCAGTGGGACGACTGGTCAGCCCCAGCATTTT. This translates into CASSGTTGQPQHF.

The sample holds a few counts of this clonotype. This chain connects TRBV3-1 to TRBJ2-1, with 11 bases identical to TRBD2. This CDR3 is 16 amino acids long. V shed 5 bases, J shed 7 bases, and the junction held 10 bases outside the gene matches. Germline-derived CDR1 and CDR2 are LGHDT and YNNKEL (reference sequence). CDR3 sequence: CASSLLGTSGWNEQFF. As DNA, the CDR3 is TGTGCCAGCAGCTTGCTGGGGACTAGCGGCTGGAATGAGCAGTTCTTC.

Written as DNA, the CDR3 is TGTGCCAGCAGCTTAGAAGGGGGCGCGGGGCAGCCCCAGCATTTT. It encodes CASSLEGGAGQPQHF. The chain has TRBV7-9 and TRBJ1-5; the match to TRBD1 covers 7 bases. The CDR3 runs 15 residues. V gave up 1 base and J gave up 7 bases; unmatched junction bases: 7. Germline-derived CDR1 and CDR2 are SEHNR and FQNEAQ (reference sequence).

J is TRBJ2-3 and V is TRBV7-9, with TRBD2 as a possible D gene (5 bases). CDR3 length equals 13 residues. V was shortened by 3 bases and J by 7 bases, with 11 bases between the two germline ends. Germline V gene data show CDR1 as SEHNR and CDR2 as FQNEAQ (reference sequence). CDR3 nucleotides: TGTGCCAGCAGCTTTCTCAGCGGAAATACGCAGTATTTT. Protein product: CASSFLSGNTQYF. Supplemented by reference TRBV7-9 and TRBJ2-3, the full variable domain reads DTGVSQNPRHKITKRGQNVTFRCDPISEHNRLYWYRQTLGQGPEFLTYFQNEAQLEKSRLLSDRFSAERPKGSFSTLEIQRTEQGDSAMYLCASSFLSGNTQYFGPGTRLTVL.

The V call is TRBV19, the J call TRBJ2-7; a possible D gene is TRBD1 (5 bases). V lost 3 bases and J 0 bases, leaving 9 bases between the germline ends. Germline CDR1 LNHDA, CDR2 SQIVND (reference sequence). This CDR3 region has 14 residues. CDR3 sequence reads: CASSITGSSYEQYF. The CDR3 region has the DNA TGTGCCAGTAGTATCACAGGAAGCTCCTACGAGCAGTACTTC.

This clonotype was seen only a few times. The V gene is TRBV20-1, the J gene TRBJ2-3; TRBD2 is a possible D gene (6 bases). The germline V gene encodes CDR1 DFQATT and CDR2 SNEGSKA (reference sequence). The V and J ends lost 1 base and 2 bases respectively, with 13 bases between them. CDR3 length: 15 residues. In nucleotides, the CDR3 is TGCAGTGCTAGAGTTGCGGGGACTTCCACAGATACGCAGTATTTT. It specifies CSARVAGTSTDTQYF.

This clonotype was seen only a few times. The J gene is TRBJ2-7, the V gene TRBV19, with D perhaps TRBD2 (7 bases). Germline V lookup: CDR1 LNHDA, CDR2 SQIVND (reference sequence). Trimming removed 5 bases from V and 2 bases from J, with 19 bases in between. This CDR3 is 16 amino acids long. For the CDR3, the DNA is TGTGCCAGTAGTCCCCTGGGGGGGGCCCTTACCTACGAGCAGTACTTC. Protein sequence: CASSPLGGALTYEQYF.

The V gene is TRBV6-6, the J gene TRBJ1-4; D is unresolved. Germline CDR1 and CDR2: MNHNY and SVGAGI (reference sequence). This CDR3 is built from 13 residues. Trimming removed 5 bases at V and 8 bases at J, with 12 bases between. The CDR3 bases are TGTGCCAGCAGTCAACACGCGGTAGAAAAACTGTTTTTT. Encoded protein: CASSQHAVEKLFF.

J is TRBJ2-2 and V is TRBV12-3 or TRBV12-4, with TRBD1 as a possible D gene (6 bases). CDR3 length: 16 amino acids. Deletions cut 5 bases from V and 6 bases from J, with 19 bases between. CDR3 in amino acids: CASSPGTPPGAGELFF. The CDR3 DNA reads as TGTGCCAGCAGTCCCGGGACACCCCCAGGAGCCGGGGAGCTGTTTTTT.

V is TRBV7-9 and J is TRBJ1-5; no firm D call. Germline V gene lookup returns CDR1 SEHNR and CDR2 FQNEAQ (reference sequence). The CDR3 covers 12 residues. Trimming left V 5 bases short and J 6 bases short, with 8 bases between. In DNA, the CDR3 is TGTGCCAGCAGCATAGACTCTCAGCCCCAGCATTTT. This sequence encodes CASSIDSQPQHF. The full variable domain, rest sourced from reference TRBV7-9 and TRBJ1-5, is DTGVSQNPRHKITKRGQNVTFRCDPISEHNRLYWYRQTLGQGPEFLTYFQNEAQLEKSRLLSDRFSAERPKGSFSTLEIQRTEQGDSAMYLCASSIDSQPQHFGDGTRLSIL.

V gene TRBV28 combines with J gene TRBJ1-6; D unclear. V lost 6 bases, J lost 4 bases, and 10 bases lay in between. CDR1 MDHEN and CDR2 SYDVKM come from the germline V gene. The CDR3 totals 14 residues. CDR3 in amino acids: CASRFGLYNSPLHF. The CDR3 DNA sequence: TGTGCCAGCAGATTTGGACTGTATAATTCACCCCTCCACTTT.

This clonotype was picked up many times. The rearrangement uses TRBV7-8 and TRBJ2-7; D remains unclear. The V and J ends lost 5 bases and 0 bases respectively, with 17 bases between them. The CDR3 runs to 16 residues. Germline-derived CDR1 and CDR2 are SGHVS and FQNEAQ. CDR3 coding DNA: TGTGCCAGCAGCACACGCCCAGGACCGAGCTCCTACGAGCAGTACTTC. It yields the protein CASSTRPGPSSYEQYF.

The V call is TRBV5-4, the J call TRBJ2-7, with 9 bases that match TRBD1. Germline V gene data show CDR1 as SGHNT and CDR2 as YYREEE (reference sequence). The CDR3 has 14 amino acids. V shed 3 bases, J shed 5 bases, and the junction held 6 bases outside the gene matches. The CDR3 bases are TGTGCCAGCAGCTCCGGGACAGGGTTTCACGAGCAGTACTTC. Translated: CASSSGTGFHEQYF.

This clonotype was counted between two and nine times. The rearrangement joins TRBV12-3 or TRBV12-4 to TRBJ1-2, with 7 bases identical to TRBD1. Unmatched junction bases numbered 5, after V lost 1 base and J lost 6 bases. The CDR3 runs to 14 residues. As DNA, the CDR3 is TGTGCCAGCAGTTTAGGACAGGGATTGCATGGCTACACCTTC. As protein: CASSLGQGLHGYTF.

A few counts support this clonotype. The chain joins TRBV7-4 to TRBJ1-1, with D possibly matching TRBD1 (5 bases). The CDR3 spans 16 residues. Germline CDR1 is SGHVT and CDR2 is SQSDAQ. V dropped 4 bases and J dropped 1 base, with 16 bases sitting between them. The CDR3, as DNA: TGTGCCAGCAGCTCTTCCCCAGAGACAGCGAACACTGAAGCTTTCTTT. The encoded protein is CASSSSPETANTEAFF.

This clonotype was picked up a small number of times. The V and J genes are TRBV20-1 and TRBJ2-1; TRBD2 is a possible D gene (5 bases). This CDR3 contains 14 residues. CDR1 and CDR2 from the germline V gene are DFQATT and SNEGSKA (reference sequence). Trimming took off 0 bases at V and 8 bases at J, with 14 bases between the two ends. CDR3 bases: TGCAGTGCTAGAGATGTACTAAGAGGGTATGAGCAGTTCTTC. It yields the protein CSARDVLRGYEQFF.

This chain joins TRBV2 and TRBJ2-1; possible D gene TRBD1, 6 bases. V dropped 2 bases and J dropped 6 bases, with 11 bases sitting between them. CDR3 length equals 14 residues. Germline loops: CDR1 SNHLY, CDR2 FYNNEI. The CDR3 bases are TGTGCCAGCAGTGAAAGGGACAAACTCAATGAGCAGTTCTTC. Amino acid sequence: CASSERDKLNEQFF.